In its sample, the clone carrying this T cell receptor (beta chain) was seen a few times. What it binds is not known. The CDR3 has 16 amino acids. J lost 3 bases, V lost 4 bases, and 7 bases had no gene match. Per germline, CDR1 SGHVS and CDR2 FQNEAQ. Each patient experienced a relapse that followed autologous stem cell transplantation, and brentuximab vedotin exposure varied. This table comes from immunoSEQ multiplex PCR, and its TCRdb copy is limited to in-frame clones, with some not included. The sample holds more than 35,000 clones, approximately 82% seen once. This entry is derived from a study of PD-1 blockade in classical Hodgkin lymphoma. General study results and limits: Patients who responded completely had about the same baseline diversity as newly diagnosed patients. CD4+ TCR diversity climbed significantly by C4D1, unlike CD8+ TCR diversity.

This TCR was recovered from a human donor with classical Hodgkin lymphoma. This specimen consisted of peripheral blood mononuclear cells (PBMCs), obtained before the second cycle of nivolumab. The J gene is TRBJ2-2, the V gene TRBV7-8; 8 bases map to TRBD1. CDR3 sequence reads: CASSSDRVEDTGELFF. The CDR3 DNA sequence: TGTGCCAGCAGCTCGGACAGGGTGGAGGACACCGGGGAGCTGTTTTTT.